This TCR beta chain originates from a study of T cell repertoires in cytomegalovirus infection. General study results and limits: HLA-C-restricted TCR beta clonotypes specific for CMV led the ex vivo response.

This CDR3 has 16 amino acids. Trimming stripped 0 bases from V and 2 bases from J, with 14 bases between. CDR1 SNHLY and CDR2 FYNNEI come from the germline V gene. A remark on this clonotype: The antigen is undetermined.

A single record per CDR3 protein comes from TCRdb applying MiXCR to the reads. The sample shows 700,000 to 850,000 distinct CDR3 sequences, approximately 29% of them seen only once. V is TRBV2 and J is TRBJ2-7, with D perhaps matching TRBD1 (6 bases). Sequenced material: cultured CD8+ T cells from PBMCs, taken from culture after CMV antigen stimulation. This TCR derives from a human donor in good health (CMV status not recorded). Some clones in this sample may be carry-over from other donors' samples. CDR3 nucleotide sequence: TGTGCCAGCAGTGAAGCCGCGGACAGCCAAACCTACGAGCAGTACTTC. Translating it yields CASSEAADSQTYEQYF.